Below are 7 T cell receptor beta chains sequenced from a single sample in a study of T cell repertoires in cytomegalovirus infection. TCRdb processed the reads anew with MiXCR; each CDR3 protein has one entry. The table lists over 450,000 distinct CDR3 sequences, approximately 10% of them singletons. Sequencing input: PBMCs. The origin of the receptors is a human donor in good health (CMV status not recorded). Some clones in this sample may be carry-over from other donors' samples.

This clonotype was detected many times. The chain uses TRBV6-1 and TRBJ2-5; 8 bases match TRBD1. The CDR3 totals 14 residues. V shed 3 bases and J 5 bases; nucleotides not matched to a gene: 5. Germline V gene data show CDR1 as MNHNS and CDR2 as SASEGT. The CDR3 region has the DNA TGTGCCAGCAGTGATTCACGACAGGGGGAGACCCAGTACTTC. This codes for CASSDSRQGETQYF.

V is TRBV20-1 and J is TRBJ1-5, with TRBD1 matching 10 bases. V was clipped by 6 bases and J by 7 bases; unmatched bases: 12. CDR1 is DFQATT, CDR2 SNEGSKA, per germline (reference sequence). CDR3 size: 15 residues. The CDR3 loop reads CSAPRDRGGSQPQHF. The CDR3 DNA is TGCAGTGCCCCCCGGGACAGGGGTGGGAGCCAGCCCCAGCATTTT.

In this sample, this clonotype turned up many times. The CDR3 nucleotides read TGTGCCAGCACAGGGGGCATTAAAGAGACCCAGTACTTC. Encoded protein: CASTGGIKETQYF. This chain joins TRBV11-2 and TRBJ2-5, with 8 nucleotides matching TRBD1. The trim removed 7 bases at V and 3 bases at J, leaving 4 bases unmatched. Germline V gene lookup returns CDR1 SGHAT and CDR2 FQNNGV. CDR3 size: 13 residues.

Many counts were recorded for this clonotype. The chain recombines TRBV7-9 with TRBJ2-1; 13 nucleotides agree with TRBD2. Germline CDR1 is SEHNR and CDR2 is FQNEAQ (reference sequence). With 1 base clipped from V and 5 bases from J, the junction kept 8 bases outside the gene matches. The CDR3 consists of 18 residues. DNA for the CDR3: TGTGCCAGCAGCTTAGGCTGGACTAGCGGGAGTTCCCACAATGAGCAGTTCTTC. Translation: CASSLGWTSGSSHNEQFF.

This clonotype showed up just a few times. The V call is TRBV20-1, the J call TRBJ2-5; 11 nucleotides agree with TRBD1. Per germline, CDR1 DFQATT and CDR2 SNEGSKA (reference sequence). Unmatched junction bases numbered 9, after V lost 5 bases and J lost 7 bases. The CDR3 spans 14 residues. The chain's CDR3 is CSAGGQGAGGTQYF. Written as DNA, the CDR3 is TGCAGTGCTGGAGGACAGGGGGCGGGCGGGACCCAGTACTTC.

This clonotype was detected only a few times. The J gene is TRBJ1-1, the V gene TRBV6-2 or TRBV6-3; no clear D gene. V lost 5 bases and J lost 0, with 4 bases in between. Germline CDR1 is MNHEY and CDR2 is SVGEGT. This CDR3 region has 12 residues. DNA for the CDR3: TGTGCCAGCAGTGAGCTGAACACTGAAGCTTTCTTT. It translates to CASSELNTEAFF.

The sample holds many counts of this clonotype. The chain uses TRBV6-5 and TRBJ1-1, with a weak D call TRBD1 (6 bases). CDR1 and CDR2 (germline): MNHEY, SVGAGI. The CDR3 contains 15 residues. Trimming removed 7 bases at V and 3 bases at J, with 18 bases between. The DNA for the CDR3 is TGTGCCAGCAATGCCCCCAGGGGTCCGGACACTGAAGCTTTCTTT. It specifies CASNAPRGPDTEAFF.